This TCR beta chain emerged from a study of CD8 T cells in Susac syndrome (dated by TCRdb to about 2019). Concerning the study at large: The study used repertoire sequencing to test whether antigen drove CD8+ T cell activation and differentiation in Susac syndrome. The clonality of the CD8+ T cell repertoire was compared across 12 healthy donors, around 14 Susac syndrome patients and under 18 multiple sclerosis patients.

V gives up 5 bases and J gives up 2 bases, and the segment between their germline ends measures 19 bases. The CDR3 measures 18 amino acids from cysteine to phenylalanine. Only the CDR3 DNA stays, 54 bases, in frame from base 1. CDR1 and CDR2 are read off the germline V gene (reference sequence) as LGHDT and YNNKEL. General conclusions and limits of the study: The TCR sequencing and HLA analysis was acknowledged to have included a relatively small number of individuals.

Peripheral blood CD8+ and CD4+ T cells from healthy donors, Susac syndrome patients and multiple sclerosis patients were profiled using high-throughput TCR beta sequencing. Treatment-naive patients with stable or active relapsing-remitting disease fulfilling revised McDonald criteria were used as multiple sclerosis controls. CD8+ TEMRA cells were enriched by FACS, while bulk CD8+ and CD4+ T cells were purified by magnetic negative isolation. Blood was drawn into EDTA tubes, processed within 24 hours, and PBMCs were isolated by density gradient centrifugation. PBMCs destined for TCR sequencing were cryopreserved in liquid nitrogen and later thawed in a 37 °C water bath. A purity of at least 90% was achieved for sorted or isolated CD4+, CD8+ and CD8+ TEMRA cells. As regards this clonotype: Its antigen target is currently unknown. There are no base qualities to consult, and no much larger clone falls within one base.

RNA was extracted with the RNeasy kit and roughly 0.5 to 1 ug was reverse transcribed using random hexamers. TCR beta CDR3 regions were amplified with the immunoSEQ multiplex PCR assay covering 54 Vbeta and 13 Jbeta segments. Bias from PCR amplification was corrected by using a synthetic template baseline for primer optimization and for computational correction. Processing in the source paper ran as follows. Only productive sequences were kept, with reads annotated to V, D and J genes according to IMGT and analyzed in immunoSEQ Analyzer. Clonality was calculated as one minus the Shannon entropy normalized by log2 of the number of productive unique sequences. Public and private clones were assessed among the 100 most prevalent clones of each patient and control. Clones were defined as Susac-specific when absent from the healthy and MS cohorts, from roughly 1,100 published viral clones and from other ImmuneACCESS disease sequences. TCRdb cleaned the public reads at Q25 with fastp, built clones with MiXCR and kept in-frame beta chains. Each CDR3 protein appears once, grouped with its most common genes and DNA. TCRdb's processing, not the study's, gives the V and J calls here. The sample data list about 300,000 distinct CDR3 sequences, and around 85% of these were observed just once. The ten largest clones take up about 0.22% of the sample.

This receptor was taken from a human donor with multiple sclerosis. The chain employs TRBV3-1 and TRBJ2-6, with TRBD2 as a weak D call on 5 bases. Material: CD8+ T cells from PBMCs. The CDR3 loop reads CASSSPGKAEAGANVLTF. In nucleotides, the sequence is TGTGCCAGCAGCTCTCCGGGGAAAGCCGAGGCTGGGGCCAACGTCCTGACTTTC.